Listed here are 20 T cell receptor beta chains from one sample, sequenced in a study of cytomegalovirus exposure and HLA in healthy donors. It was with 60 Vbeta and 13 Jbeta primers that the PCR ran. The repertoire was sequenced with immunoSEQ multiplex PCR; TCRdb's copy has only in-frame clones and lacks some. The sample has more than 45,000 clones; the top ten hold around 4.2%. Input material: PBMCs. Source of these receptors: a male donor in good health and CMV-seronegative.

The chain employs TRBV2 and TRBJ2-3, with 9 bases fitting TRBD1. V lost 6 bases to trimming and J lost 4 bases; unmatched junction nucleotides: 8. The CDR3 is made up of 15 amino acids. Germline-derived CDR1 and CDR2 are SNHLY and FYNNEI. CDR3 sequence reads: CASRAGTGRPDTQYF. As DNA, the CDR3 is TGTGCCAGCAGAGCCGGGACAGGGCGCCCAGATACGCAGTATTTT.

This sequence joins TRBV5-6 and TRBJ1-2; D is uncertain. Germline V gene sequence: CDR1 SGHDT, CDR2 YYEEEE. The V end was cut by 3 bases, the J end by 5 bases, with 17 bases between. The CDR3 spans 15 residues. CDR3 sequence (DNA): TGTGCCAGCAGCTGGGTCCGAGAGGCCGATTATGGCTACACCTTC. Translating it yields CASSWVREADYGYTF.

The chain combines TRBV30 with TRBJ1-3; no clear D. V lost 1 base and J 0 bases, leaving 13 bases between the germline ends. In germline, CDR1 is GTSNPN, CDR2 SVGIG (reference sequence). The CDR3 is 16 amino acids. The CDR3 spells CAWSEREGLSGNTIYF. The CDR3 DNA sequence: TGTGCCTGGAGTGAGAGGGAGGGCCTCTCTGGAAACACCATATATTTT.

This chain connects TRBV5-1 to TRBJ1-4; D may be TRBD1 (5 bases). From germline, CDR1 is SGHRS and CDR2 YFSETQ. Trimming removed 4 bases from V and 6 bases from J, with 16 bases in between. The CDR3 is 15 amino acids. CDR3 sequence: CASSPGSPTDEKLFF. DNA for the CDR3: TGCGCCAGCAGCCCCGGGTCCCCGACAGATGAAAAACTGTTTTTT.

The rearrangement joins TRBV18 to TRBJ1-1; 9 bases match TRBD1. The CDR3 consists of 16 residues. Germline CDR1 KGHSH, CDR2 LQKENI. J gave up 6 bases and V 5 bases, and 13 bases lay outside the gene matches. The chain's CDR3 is CASSSSDRGRVPEAFF. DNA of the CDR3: TGTGCCAGCTCATCGTCCGACAGGGGGAGAGTCCCTGAAGCTTTCTTT.

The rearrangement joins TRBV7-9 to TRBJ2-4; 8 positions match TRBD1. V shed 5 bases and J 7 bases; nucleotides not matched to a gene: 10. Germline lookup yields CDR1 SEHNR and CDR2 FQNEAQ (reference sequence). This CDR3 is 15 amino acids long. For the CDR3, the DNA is TGTGCCAGCAGCCGAACCACAGGGGGTGAGAACATTCAGTACTTC. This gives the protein CASSRTTGGENIQYF.

The chain's CDR3 is CASSPRPGAYEQYF. In DNA form, the CDR3 reads TGTGCCAGCAGCCCTCGCCCCGGGGCCTACGAGCAGTACTTC. V usage is TRBV13 and J usage is TRBJ2-7, with a weak D call TRBD2 (5 bases). Germline V lookup: CDR1 PRHDT, CDR2 FYEKMQ (reference sequence). V was trimmed by 5 bases and J by 2 bases, leaving 13 bases between them. This CDR3 has 14 residues.

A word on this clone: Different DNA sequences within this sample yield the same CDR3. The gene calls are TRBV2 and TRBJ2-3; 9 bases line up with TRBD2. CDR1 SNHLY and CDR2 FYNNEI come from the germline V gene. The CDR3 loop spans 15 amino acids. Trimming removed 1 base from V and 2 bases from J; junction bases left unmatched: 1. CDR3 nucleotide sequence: TGTGCCAGCAGTGAAGGACTAGCGGACACAGATACGCAGTATTTT. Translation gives CASSEGLADTDTQYF.

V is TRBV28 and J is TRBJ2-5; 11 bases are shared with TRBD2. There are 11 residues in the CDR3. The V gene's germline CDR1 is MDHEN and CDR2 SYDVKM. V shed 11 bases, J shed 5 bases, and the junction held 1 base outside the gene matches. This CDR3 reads CASSGGETQYF. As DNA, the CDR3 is TGTGCCTCTAGCGGGGGGGAGACCCAGTACTTC.

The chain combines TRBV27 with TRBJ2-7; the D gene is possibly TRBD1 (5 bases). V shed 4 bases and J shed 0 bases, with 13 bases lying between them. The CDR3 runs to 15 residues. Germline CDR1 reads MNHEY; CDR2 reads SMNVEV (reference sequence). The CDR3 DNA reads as TGTGCCAGCAGTTCTAGTGGGGCATTCTCCTACGAGCAGTACTTC. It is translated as CASSSSGAFSYEQYF.

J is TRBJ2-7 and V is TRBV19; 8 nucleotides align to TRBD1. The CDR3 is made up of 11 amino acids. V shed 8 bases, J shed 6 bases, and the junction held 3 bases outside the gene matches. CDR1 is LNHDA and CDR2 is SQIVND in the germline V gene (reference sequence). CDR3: CASGTGGEQYF. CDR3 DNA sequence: TGTGCCAGTGGGACAGGCGGCGAGCAGTACTTC.

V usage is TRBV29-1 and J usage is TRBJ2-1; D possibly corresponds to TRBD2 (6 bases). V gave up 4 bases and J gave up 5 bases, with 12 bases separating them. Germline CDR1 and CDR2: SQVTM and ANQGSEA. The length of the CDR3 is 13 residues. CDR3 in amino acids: CSVGQGGDNEQFF. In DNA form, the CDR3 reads TGCAGCGTTGGGCAGGGAGGCGACAATGAGCAGTTCTTC.

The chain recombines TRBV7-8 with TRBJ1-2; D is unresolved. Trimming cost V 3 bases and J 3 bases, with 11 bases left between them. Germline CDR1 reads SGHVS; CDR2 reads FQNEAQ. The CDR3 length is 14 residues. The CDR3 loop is CASSFRRTDYGYTF. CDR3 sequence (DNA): TGTGCCAGCAGCTTCCGGAGGACGGACTATGGCTACACCTTC.

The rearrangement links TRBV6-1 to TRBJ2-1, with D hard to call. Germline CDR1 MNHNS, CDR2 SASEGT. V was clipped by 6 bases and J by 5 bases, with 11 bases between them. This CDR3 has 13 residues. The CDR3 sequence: CASSPGTDNEQFF. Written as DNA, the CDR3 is TGTGCCAGCAGCCCAGGAACCGACAATGAGCAGTTCTTC.

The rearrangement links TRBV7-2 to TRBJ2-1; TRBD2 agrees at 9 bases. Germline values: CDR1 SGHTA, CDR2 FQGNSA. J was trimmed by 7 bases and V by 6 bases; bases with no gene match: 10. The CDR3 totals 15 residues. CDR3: CASSTRRGGLNEQFF. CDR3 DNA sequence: TGTGCCAGCAGTACCCGGCGGGGGGGCCTGAATGAGCAGTTCTTC.

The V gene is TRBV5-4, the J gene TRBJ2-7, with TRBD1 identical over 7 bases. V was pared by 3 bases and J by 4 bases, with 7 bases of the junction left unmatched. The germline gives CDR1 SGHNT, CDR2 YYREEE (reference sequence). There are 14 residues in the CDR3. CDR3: CASSSKGAPYEQYF. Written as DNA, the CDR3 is TGTGCCAGCAGCTCCAAGGGGGCGCCGTACGAGCAGTACTTC.

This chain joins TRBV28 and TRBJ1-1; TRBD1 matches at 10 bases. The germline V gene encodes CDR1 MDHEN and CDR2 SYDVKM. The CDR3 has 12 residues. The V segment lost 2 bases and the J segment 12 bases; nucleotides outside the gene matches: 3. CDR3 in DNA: TGTGCCAGCAGTTTAGGGGACAGGGGAACTTTCTTT. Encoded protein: CASSLGDRGTFF.

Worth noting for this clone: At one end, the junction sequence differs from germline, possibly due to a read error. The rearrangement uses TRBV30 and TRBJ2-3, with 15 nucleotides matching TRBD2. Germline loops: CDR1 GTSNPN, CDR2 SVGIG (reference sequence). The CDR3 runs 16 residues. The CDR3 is CAWNPGLAGGADKQYF. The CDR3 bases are TGTGCCTGGAACCCGGGACTAGCGGGGGGCGCAGATAAGCAGTATTTT.

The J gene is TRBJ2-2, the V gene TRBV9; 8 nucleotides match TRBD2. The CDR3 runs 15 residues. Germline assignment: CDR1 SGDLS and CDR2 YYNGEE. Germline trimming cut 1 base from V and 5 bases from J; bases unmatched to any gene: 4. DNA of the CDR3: TGTGCCAGCAGCGTATACGGGGGGGGGACCGGGGAGCTGTTTTTT. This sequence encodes CASSVYGGGTGELFF.

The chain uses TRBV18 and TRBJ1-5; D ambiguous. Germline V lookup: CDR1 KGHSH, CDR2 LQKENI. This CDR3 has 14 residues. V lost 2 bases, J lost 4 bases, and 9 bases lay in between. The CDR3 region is CASSPGSRNQPQHF. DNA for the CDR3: TGTGCCAGCTCACCAGGTTCCCGGAATCAGCCCCAGCATTTT.